One and the same sample provided the 27 T cell receptor beta chains below, sequenced in a study of blood T cell repertoires in COVID-19. TCRdb keeps only in-frame clones here, not all; method: immunoSEQ multiplex PCR. The sample records about 140,000 clones, approximately 84% being singletons. The sample consisted of PBMCs or T cells enriched from blood (not recorded which). These receptors were obtained from a woman between 18 and 30 years old who had been exposed to COVID-19.

The chain couples TRBV7-9 to TRBJ1-1; 11 bases are shared with TRBD1. Unmatched junction bases numbered 8, after V lost 5 bases and J lost 3 bases. This CDR3 region has 16 residues. CDR1 and CDR2 from the germline V gene are SEHNR and FQNEAQ (reference sequence). DNA of the CDR3: TGTGCCAGCAGCCGACGGACAGGGGGCCTTTACACTGAAGCTTTCTTT. It specifies CASSRRTGGLYTEAFF.

Written as DNA, the CDR3 is TGTGCCAGCGCCCAGGGGTATGGCTACACCTTC. Translated: CASAQGYGYTF. The chain recombines TRBV25-1 with TRBJ1-2; a possible D gene is TRBD1 (6 bases). This CDR3 spans 11 amino acids. Trimming removed 8 bases at V and 5 bases at J, with 9 bases between. Germline CDR1 reads MGHDK; CDR2 reads SYGVNS.

The chain uses TRBV11-3 and TRBJ2-5, with 9 bases aligning to TRBD2. Trimming removed 0 bases from V and 4 bases from J; junction bases left unmatched: 9. In germline, CDR1 is SGHNT, CDR2 YENEEA. The CDR3 runs to 17 residues. The CDR3: CASSLERGRAGGETQYF. The CDR3 nucleotides are TGTGCCAGCAGCTTAGAACGCGGGAGGGCCGGAGGAGAGACCCAGTACTTC.

The gene calls are TRBV19 and TRBJ1-5; D remains ambiguous. Germline CDR1 reads LNHDA; CDR2 reads SQIVND (reference sequence). V was trimmed by 3 bases and J by 7 bases, leaving 10 bases between them. The CDR3 spans 13 residues. The chain's CDR3 is CASSIGVRQPQHF. For the CDR3, the DNA is TGTGCCAGTAGTATCGGGGTGCGACAGCCCCAGCATTTT. The variable domain in full, with the rest retrieved from reference TRBV19 and TRBJ1-5, is DGGITQSPKYLFRKEGQNVTLSCEQNLNHDAMYWYRQDPGQGLRLIYYSQIVNDFQKGDIAEGYSVSREKKESFPLTVTSAQKNPTAFYLCASSIGVRQPQHFGDGTRLSIL.

The chain joins TRBV6-5 to TRBJ2-7; 10 nucleotides align to TRBD2. The CDR3 has 14 residues. Germline-derived CDR1 and CDR2 are MNHEY and SVGAGI. V trimming: 7 bases; J trimming: 4 bases; junction bases outside the gene matches: 7. The chain's CDR3 is CASKLEREGYEQYF. CDR3 sequence (DNA): TGTGCCAGCAAACTAGAGCGGGAGGGGTACGAGCAGTACTTC.

This clone has just a few counts. The chain recombines TRBV5-4 with TRBJ2-3; 9 bases fit TRBD2. The V segment lost 4 bases and the J segment 4 bases; nucleotides outside the gene matches: 7. From germline, CDR1 is SGHNT and CDR2 YYREEE (reference sequence). This CDR3 comprises 15 residues. CDR3 loop: CASSGGGTSSDTQYF. The CDR3 bases are TGTGCCAGCAGCGGGGGGGGGACTAGCTCAGATACGCAGTATTTT.

The rearrangement links TRBV19 to TRBJ1-1, with D possibly being TRBD1 (6 bases). Trimming cost V 8 bases and J 2 bases, with 12 bases left between them. The CDR3 spans 13 residues. Germline assignment: CDR1 LNHDA and CDR2 SQIVND (reference sequence). The CDR3 spells CASSPGANTEAFF. The CDR3 DNA reads TGTGCCAGTTCCCCAGGGGCTAACACTGAAGCTTTCTTT.

The chain couples TRBV19 to TRBJ1-1; weak D call: TRBD1 (6 bases). The CDR3 totals 14 residues. Germline V gene lookup returns CDR1 LNHDA and CDR2 SQIVND (reference sequence). V was cut by 4 bases and J by 5 bases, with 14 bases left in between. CDR3 DNA: TGTGCCAGTAGTACCTCAGGGGTTCGAACTGAAGCTTTCTTT. Amino acid sequence: CASSTSGVRTEAFF.

This chain uses TRBV27 with TRBJ1-1; D ambiguous. V was pared by 0 bases and J by 8 bases, with 10 bases between. CDR3 length equals 13 residues. Germline V CDR1 and CDR2: MNHEY, SMNVEV (reference sequence). In nucleotides, the CDR3 is TGTGCCAGCAGTTTATCGATGACAACAGAAGCTTTCTTT. It translates to CASSLSMTTEAFF.

The chain is built from TRBV19 and TRBJ1-1; TRBD1 agrees at 7 bases. The germline gives CDR1 LNHDA, CDR2 SQIVND (reference sequence). V shed 1 base, J shed 4 bases, and the junction held 6 bases outside the gene matches. There are 15 residues in the CDR3. The CDR3 spells CASSIGTGVSTEAFF. The CDR3, as DNA: TGTGCCAGTAGTATAGGTACAGGGGTTAGCACTGAAGCTTTCTTT. The whole variable domain, remainder taken from reference TRBV19 and TRBJ1-1, is DGGITQSPKYLFRKEGQNVTLSCEQNLNHDAMYWYRQDPGQGLRLIYYSQIVNDFQKGDIAEGYSVSREKKESFPLTVTSAQKNPTAFYLCASSIGTGVSTEAFFGQGTRLTVV.

This rearrangement joins TRBV9 to TRBJ2-3, with D perhaps matching TRBD2 (5 bases). This CDR3 region has 17 residues. V lost 2 bases and J lost 2, with 18 bases in between. Germline lookup yields CDR1 SGDLS and CDR2 YYNGEE. In nucleotides, the CDR3 is TGTGCCAGCAGCGTTTCCACGGTAGGAGGAATCACAGATACGCAGTATTTT. Its protein product is CASSVSTVGGITDTQYF.

V gene TRBV27 combines with J gene TRBJ2-1, with D perhaps TRBD1 (6 bases). Trimming left V 2 bases short and J 3 bases short, with 11 bases between. The CDR3 covers 15 residues. Germline assignment: CDR1 MNHEY and CDR2 SMNVEV (reference sequence). The CDR3 DNA is TGTGCCAGCAGTTTAGACAGGACCAGCTACAATGAGCAGTTCTTC. It yields the protein CASSLDRTSYNEQFF.

The chain carries TRBV2 and TRBJ2-7; D unclear. This CDR3 has 12 residues. V lost 3 bases to trimming and J lost 3 bases, with 6 bases between them. CDR1 is SNHLY, CDR2 FYNNEI, per germline. The CDR3 DNA is TGTGCCAGCAGTGAGTACGGCTACGAGCAGTACTTC. Protein sequence: CASSEYGYEQYF.

V and J are TRBV11-2 and TRBJ1-3; D remains unclear. The germline gives CDR1 SGHAT, CDR2 FQNNGV. Trimming stripped 1 base from V and 5 bases from J, with 9 bases between. The CDR3 totals 14 residues. For the CDR3, the DNA is TGTGCCAGCAGCTTAGGTTCGGGTAGAAACACCATATATTTT. It is translated as CASSLGSGRNTIYF.

The rearrangement uses TRBV28 and TRBJ1-3; TRBD1 matches at 8 bases. The CDR3 length is 18 residues. Germline CDR1 is MDHEN and CDR2 is SYDVKM. V lost 6 bases, J lost 0 bases, and 13 bases stayed unmatched. The CDR3 nucleotides are TGTGCCAGCAGGATTACCGGGGGACAGGAAAGCTCTGGAAACACCATATATTTT. It is translated as CASRITGGQESSGNTIYF.

V and J are TRBV6-4 and TRBJ2-1; tentatively, D is TRBD2 (6 bases). The CDR3 has 15 residues. The V gene lost 3 bases and the J gene lost 5 bases, with 14 bases spanning the gap. Per the germline V gene, CDR1 is MRHNA and CDR2 is SNTAGT. CDR3 sequence reads: CASSENRERNNEQFF. The CDR3, as DNA: TGTGCCAGCAGTGAAAACCGGGAGCGGAACAATGAGCAGTTCTTC.

The sample holds one count of this clone. This sequence joins TRBV10-1 and TRBJ1-1, with D possibly matching TRBD1 (5 bases). The CDR3 has 14 amino acids. Trimming took off 5 bases at V and 4 bases at J, with 14 bases between the two ends. The germline V gene has CDR1 WNHNN and CDR2 SYGVQD (reference sequence). The CDR3 here is CASSRYQGTTEAFF. As DNA, the CDR3 is TGCGCCAGCAGTCGTTATCAGGGTACCACTGAAGCTTTCTTT.

V is TRBV27 and J is TRBJ2-5; 8 bases fit TRBD1. Germline values: CDR1 MNHEY, CDR2 SMNVEV (reference sequence). CDR3 size: 16 residues. V lost 5 bases, J lost 0 bases, and 8 bases stayed unmatched. The DNA for the CDR3 is TGTGCCAGCAGTCCCGGGACAGGAGCAAACCAAGAGACCCAGTACTTC. Its protein product is CASSPGTGANQETQYF.

The CDR3 bases are TGTGCCAGCTCACCACTTGGGACAGGGGACCCCACAGATACGCAGTATTTT. Its translation: CASSPLGTGDPTDTQYF. The chain has TRBV18 and TRBJ2-3; 10 bases line up with TRBD1. V shed 1 base and J 2 bases; nucleotides not matched to a gene: 6. The CDR3 runs to 17 residues. The V gene's germline CDR1 is KGHSH and CDR2 LQKENI.

This clone was seen a single time. The chain is built from TRBV4-1 and TRBJ1-5; 7 bases line up with TRBD1. The V gene's germline CDR1 is MGHRA and CDR2 YSYEKL. The CDR3 covers 16 residues. V dropped 1 base and J dropped 5; count of bases not matched to a gene: 8. CDR3 in DNA: TGCGCCAGCAGCCAAGGGGCAGGGGGTTTTGATCAGCCCCAGCATTTT. Its translation: CASSQGAGGFDQPQHF.

The chain recombines TRBV7-2 with TRBJ2-7; TRBD1 might be the D (5 bases). The ends were cut back, 0 bases at V and 2 bases at J, with 11 bases in the middle. The CDR3 spans 15 residues. Germline V gene sequence: CDR1 SGHTA, CDR2 FQGNSA. The CDR3 DNA reads as TGTGCCAGCAGCTTAGCGGCAGGGATGACCTACGAGCAGTACTTC. It yields the protein CASSLAAGMTYEQYF.

This clone was seen a handful of times. The junction and the germline gene differ at one end; a read error may be behind it. The chain has TRBV28 and TRBJ1-5; D is perhaps TRBD1 (6 bases). This CDR3 contains 13 residues. Per the germline V gene, CDR1 is MDHEN and CDR2 is SYDVKM. CDR3 nucleotide sequence: TGCTCGCACCAGGGGCAGAGCAATCAGCCCCAGCATTTT. This codes for CSHQGQSNQPQHF.

The chain is built from TRBV9 and TRBJ2-7, with 10 positions matching TRBD2. CDR3 length: 14 residues. The germline CDR1 and CDR2 sequences are SGDLS and YYNGEE. The trim removed 0 bases at V and 3 bases at J, leaving 0 bases unmatched. The CDR3 coding sequence is TGTGCCAGCAGCGTAGGACTAGCGGGCTACGAGCAGTACTTC. It translates to CASSVGLAGYEQYF. Supplemented by reference TRBV9 and TRBJ2-7, the full variable domain reads DSGVTQTPKHLITATGQRVTLRCSPRSGDLSVYWYQQSLDQGLQFLIQYYNGEERAKGNILERFSAQQFPDLHSELNLSSLELGDSALYFCASSVGLAGYEQYFGPGTRLTVT.

The J gene is TRBJ1-2, the V gene TRBV19; 8 bases match TRBD1. V lost 1 base and J lost 6; bases outside the gene matches: 7. This CDR3 spans 15 amino acids. The germline gives CDR1 LNHDA, CDR2 SQIVND (reference sequence). Written as DNA, the CDR3 is TGTGCCAGTAGTATAGCAGGAGACAGGGGAAATGGCTACACCTTC. It encodes CASSIAGDRGNGYTF.

This clone was seen a single time. This sequence joins TRBV27 and TRBJ1-5; 7 positions agree with TRBD1. The ends lost 4 bases at V and 2 bases at J; junction bases unmatched: 5. The CDR3 contains 15 residues. From germline, CDR1 is MNHEY and CDR2 SMNVEV (reference sequence). DNA of the CDR3: TGTGCCAGCAGTTCATACAGGGGTCGCAATCAGCCCCAGCATTTT. Its translation: CASSSYRGRNQPQHF.

The chain recombines TRBV14 with TRBJ1-3, with D unresolved. V gave up 3 bases and J gave up 2 bases, with 17 bases separating them. CDR3 length equals 17 residues. Germline V gene sequence: CDR1 SGHDN, CDR2 FVKESK. The CDR3 region is CASSHRERRGPGNTIYF. For the CDR3, the DNA is TGTGCCAGCAGCCACCGCGAACGTCGGGGTCCTGGAAACACCATATATTTT.

This clone was seen more than once but under ten times. The chain joins TRBV6-5 to TRBJ2-2; the match to TRBD2 covers 8 bases. Germline V lookup: CDR1 MNHEY, CDR2 SVGAGI. V was clipped by 3 bases and J by 4 bases; unmatched bases: 4. This CDR3 is built from 15 residues. Here the CDR3 DNA reads TGTGCCAGCAGTTATAGCGGGGTAGGCACCGGGGAGCTGTTTTTT. It translates to CASSYSGVGTGELFF.